The 18 T cell receptor beta chains reported below all come from one sample, sequenced in a study of blood T cell repertoires in COVID-19 (TCRdb year 2020). Libraries were constructed by the immunoSEQ multiplex PCR assay. In its TCRdb copy, this immuneACCESS table keeps in-frame sequences only and misses some clones. Where compared with another copy, unresolved V genes explain less than half of these, and the others have no known cause. The sample profile shows 65,000 to 100,000 clones; around nine tenths of them were found once. The ten largest clones represent roughly 5% of the sample. The sequencing sample was made of peripheral blood. All receptors come from a woman older than 75 with acute or convalescent COVID-19.

V is TRBV19 and J is TRBJ2-1; D ambiguous. Germline values: CDR1 LNHDA, CDR2 SQIVND (reference sequence). With 8 bases removed from V and 0 bases from J, the gap between germline ends came to 11 bases. This CDR3 has 14 amino acids. CDR3 protein: CASRGLSSYNEQFF. CDR3 sequence (DNA): TGTGCCAGTCGAGGCCTGAGCTCCTACAATGAGCAGTTCTTC.

The rearrangement uses TRBV5-1 and TRBJ1-2, with D perhaps matching TRBD1 (6 bases). The germline CDR1 and CDR2 sequences are SGHRS and YFSETQ. The CDR3 extends over 16 amino acids. Trimming shortened V by 2 bases and J by 1 base, and 15 bases separated the two germline ends. The CDR3 nucleotides read TGCGCCAGCAGCTTAAAGGACAGTAGCCTTAACTATGGCTACACCTTC. Translated: CASSLKDSSLNYGYTF. The full variable domain, its missing parts supplied by reference TRBV5-1 and TRBJ1-2, is KAGVTQTPRYLIKTRGQQVTLSCSPISGHRSVSWYQQTPGQGLQFLFEYFSETQRNKGNFPGRFSGRQFSNSRSEMNVSTLELGDSALYLCASSLKDSSLNYGYTFGSGTRLTVV.

The chain combines TRBV19 with TRBJ2-7; 11 bases match TRBD1. Trimming took 4 bases from V and 4 from J; bases not matched to a gene: 12. Germline CDR1 reads LNHDA; CDR2 reads SQIVND (reference sequence). The CDR3 length is 17 residues. CDR3 sequence: CASSTTPRDRGVYEQYF. The CDR3 DNA reads as TGTGCCAGTAGTACCACCCCCCGGGACAGGGGGGTGTACGAGCAGTACTTC.

The chain couples TRBV9 to TRBJ2-5; 10 nucleotides match TRBD2. CDR3 size: 16 residues. V trimming: 0 bases; J trimming: 3 bases; junction bases outside the gene matches: 5. The V gene's germline CDR1 is SGDLS and CDR2 YYNGEE. As DNA, the CDR3 is TGTGCCAGCAGCGTAGGGCTAGCGGGAGTCGAAGAGACCCAGTACTTC. This codes for CASSVGLAGVEETQYF.

The rearrangement uses TRBV5-5 and TRBJ2-7; 11 bases match TRBD1. The germline V gene has CDR1 SGHKS and CDR2 YYEKEE (reference sequence). Trimming removed 4 bases from V and 4 bases from J; junction bases left unmatched: 10. CDR3 length equals 16 residues. DNA for the CDR3: TGTGCCAGCAGCCAAAACCCCGGGACAGGGGGTTACGAGCAGTACTTC. Its translation: CASSQNPGTGGYEQYF. Using reference TRBV5-5 and TRBJ2-7 for the parts outside the CDR3, the full variable domain is DAGVTQSPTHLIKTRGQQVTLRCSPISGHKSVSWYQQVLGQGPQFIFQYYEKEERGRGNFPDRFSARQFPNYSSELNVNALLLGDSALYLCASSQNPGTGGYEQYFGPGTRLTVT.

This clone was picked up a small number of times. The chain recombines TRBV19 with TRBJ2-1; the match to TRBD1 covers 7 bases. The CDR3 sequence is 17 residues long. V was pared by 1 base and J by 4 bases, with 10 bases of the junction left unmatched. Germline loops: CDR1 LNHDA, CDR2 SQIVND (reference sequence). The CDR3 loop is CASSIGPGSGGYNEQFF. CDR3 nucleotides: TGTGCCAGTAGTATAGGGCCCGGGTCAGGGGGATACAATGAGCAGTTCTTC.

V usage is TRBV5-1 and J usage is TRBJ2-5; TRBD2 matches 8 bases. The V gene end was trimmed by 2 bases and the J gene end by 2 bases; junction bases not matched to a gene: 5. This CDR3 region has 15 residues. Looked up from germline, CDR1 is SGHRS and CDR2 is YFSETQ. CDR3 in DNA: TGCGCCAGCAGCTTACCGGGACTAGTGCAAGAGACCCAGTACTTC. The encoded protein is CASSLPGLVQETQYF.

The chain has TRBV18 and TRBJ2-6; TRBD2 agrees at 10 bases. After removal of 3 bases from V and 2 bases from J, the junction contained 10 bases not matched to a gene. The germline V gene has CDR1 KGHSH and CDR2 LQKENI. This CDR3 contains 19 residues. The CDR3 protein is CASSPPLAGDRPGANVLTF. In nucleotides, the CDR3 is TGTGCCAGCTCACCGCCCCTAGCGGGAGACCGGCCTGGGGCCAACGTCCTGACTTTC.

The chain uses TRBV11-2 and TRBJ2-2, with D hard to call. V lost 3 bases, J lost 7 bases, and 9 bases lay in between. Germline V gene data show CDR1 as SGHAT and CDR2 as FQNNGV. This CDR3 region has 13 residues. CDR3 nucleotides: TGTGCCAGCAGCTTTTCCTCAGGCGGGGAGCTGTTTTTT. Translating gives CASSFSSGGELFF.

This chain connects TRBV12-3 or TRBV12-4 to TRBJ1-5, with 7 nucleotides matching TRBD1. The J segment lost 7 bases and the V segment lost 7 bases, leaving 7 bases of the junction unmatched. This CDR3 has 13 amino acids. CDR3 nucleotides: TGTGCCAGCAACGAAGGGGGCCGGCAGCCCCAGCATTTT. This translates into CASNEGGRQPQHF.

The V and J genes are TRBV18 and TRBJ1-3, with D possibly matching TRBD1 (6 bases). V was shortened by 1 base and J by 4 bases, with 14 bases between the two germline ends. CDR3 length equals 16 residues. The germline gives CDR1 KGHSH, CDR2 LQKENI. The DNA for the CDR3 is TGTGCCAGCTCACCACGCGGACAGCCTGGGGGAAACACCATATATTTT. It specifies CASSPRGQPGGNTIYF.

J is TRBJ1-2 and V is TRBV2; D perhaps matches TRBD1 (5 bases). CDR3 length: 13 amino acids. Trimming removed 7 bases from V and 4 bases from J, with 13 bases in between. Germline CDR1 and CDR2: SNHLY and FYNNEI. The CDR3 sequence is CASTRVLGYGYTF. The CDR3 DNA is TGTGCCAGCACCAGGGTATTAGGCTATGGCTACACCTTC.

The chain is built from TRBV7-2 and TRBJ1-6; D unclear. V lost 5 bases and J lost 10, with 18 bases in between. CDR1 and CDR2 (germline): SGHTA, FQGNSA. The length of the CDR3 is 15 residues. The CDR3 DNA is TGTGCCAGCAGCCCGCGAGCCGGGGAGGGATCACCCCTCCACTTT. It specifies CASSPRAGEGSPLHF.

The chain recombines TRBV6-6 with TRBJ2-5, with 12 bases fitting TRBD1. CDR1 and CDR2 (germline): MNHNY, SVGAGI (reference sequence). V gave up 5 bases and J gave up 5 bases; unmatched junction bases: 6. The CDR3 is 15 amino acids. The CDR3, as DNA: TGTGCCAGCAGTCAAGGGACAGGGGGCTTGGAGACCCAGTACTTC. Translating gives CASSQGTGGLETQYF.

The rearrangement uses TRBV4-1 and TRBJ2-7; possibly TRBD1 for D (6 bases). CDR3 length: 15 residues. Trimming removed 2 bases at V and 3 bases at J, with 14 bases between. Germline CDR1 and CDR2: MGHRA and YSYEKL. The CDR3 nucleotides read TGCGCCAGCAGCCAAACCGGGACAATCGACTACGAGCAGTACTTC. Encoded protein: CASSQTGTIDYEQYF.

J is TRBJ2-7 and V is TRBV7-2; 9 bases fit TRBD2. The CDR3 spans 19 residues. Per the germline V gene, CDR1 is SGHTA and CDR2 is FQGNSA. The J segment lost 2 bases and the V segment lost 4 bases, leaving 18 bases of the junction unmatched. The CDR3: CASSSQMGFSSGGTYEQYF. CDR3 DNA sequence: TGTGCCAGCAGCTCCCAAATGGGGTTCTCGAGCGGGGGGACCTACGAGCAGTACTTC. The entire variable domain, with the rest obtained from reference TRBV7-2 and TRBJ2-7, is as follows: GAGVSQSPSNKVTEKGKDVELRCDPISGHTALYWYRQSLGQGLEFLIYFQGNSAPDKSGLPSDRFSAERTGGSVSTLTIQRTQQEDSAVYLCASSSQMGFSSGGTYEQYFGPGTRLTVT.

The V and J genes are TRBV2 and TRBJ2-1; a weak D match, TRBD1 (7 bases). Germline V lookup: CDR1 SNHLY, CDR2 FYNNEI. Deletions cut 5 bases from V and 1 base from J, with 12 bases between. The CDR3 extends over 15 amino acids. The CDR3 loop is CASSQGGRSYNEQFF. The CDR3 region has the DNA TGTGCCAGCAGTCAGGGGGGTCGTTCCTACAATGAGCAGTTCTTC.

The chain combines TRBV5-1 with TRBJ2-5; 10 nucleotides match TRBD1. Trimming took 4 bases from V and 5 from J; bases not matched to a gene: 11. The germline V gene has CDR1 SGHRS and CDR2 YFSETQ. CDR3 length equals 16 residues. The CDR3 here is CASSGSGTGVWETQYF. In DNA form, the CDR3 reads TGCGCCAGCAGCGGATCCGGGACAGGGGTCTGGGAGACCCAGTACTTC.